Following are 3 T cell receptor beta chains from one sample sequenced in a study of blood T cell repertoires in COVID-19 (dated by TCRdb to between 2020 and 2021). The library was prepared using the immunoSEQ multiplex PCR assay. Here the immuneACCESS table is served through TCRdb, limited to in-frame sequences with V and J called. Missing clones are a known gap in these copies; in checked studies unresolved V genes cover under half, and the rest lacks a known reason. In all, the sample holds tens of thousands of clones, and around three quarters of those were seen once. The ten largest make up around 4% of the sample. The sequencing sample was made of peripheral blood. The receptors derive from a woman aged 50 to 60 with acute or convalescent COVID-19.

The chain carries TRBV30 and TRBJ1-5; 8 bases agree with TRBD1. Trimming took 0 bases from V and 2 from J; bases not matched to a gene: 3. Germline V gene lookup returns CDR1 GTSNPN and CDR2 SVGIG (reference sequence). This CDR3 is built from 15 residues. DNA of the CDR3: TGTGCCTGGAGTGTCCTGACAGGGGGCAATCAGCCCCAGCATTTT. This encodes CAWSVLTGGNQPQHF.

The V and J genes are TRBV5-8 and TRBJ1-2; no firm D call. Trimming shortened V by 1 base and J by 4 bases, and 5 bases separated the two germline ends. The CDR3 sequence is 12 residues long. CDR1 and CDR2 from the germline V gene are SGHTS and YDEGEE. CDR3 sequence reads: CASSLFGYGYTF. The CDR3 coding sequence is TGTGCCAGCAGCTTGTTCGGCTATGGCTACACCTTC.

The genes are TRBV7-9 and TRBJ2-1, with D unclear. Between the trimmed V and J ends, which lost 2 bases and 4 bases, there was a span of 9 bases. The CDR3 runs 14 residues. Germline V gene lookup returns CDR1 SEHNR and CDR2 FQNEAQ (reference sequence). DNA for the CDR3: TGTGCCAGCAGCTTAACAAACAGTTACAATGAGCAGTTCTTC. Protein sequence: CASSLTNSYNEQFF. The full variable domain, completed using reference TRBV7-9 and TRBJ2-1, is DTGVSQNPRHKITKRGQNVTFRCDPISEHNRLYWYRQTLGQGPEFLTYFQNEAQLEKSRLLSDRFSAERPKGSFSTLEIQRTEQGDSAMYLCASSLTNSYNEQFFGPGTRLTVL.